The 17 T cell receptor beta chains reported below all come from one sample, sequenced in a study of T cells in tumors after PD-1 blockade. Sequencing was performed with immunoSEQ multiplex PCR; in TCRdb, only in-frame clones are kept and a portion is missing. The data hold about 7,700 clones, with about two thirds observed a single time. The source was tumor tissue, collected after anti-PD-1 treatment. The receptors derive from a human donor with basal cell carcinoma.

V is TRBV5-1 and J is TRBJ2-2; 10 bases agree with TRBD2. Germline V gene data show CDR1 as SGHRS and CDR2 as YFSETQ. Germline trimming cut 0 bases from V and 2 bases from J; bases unmatched to any gene: 1. The CDR3 covers 16 residues. The CDR3: CASSLGLAGNTGELFF. In DNA, the CDR3 is TGCGCCAGCAGCTTGGGACTAGCGGGCAACACCGGGGAGCTGTTTTTT.

V usage is TRBV18 and J usage is TRBJ2-6, with D possibly TRBD1 on 6 matching bases. V was pared by 3 bases and J by 1 base, with 7 bases between. This CDR3 is built from 15 residues. Germline CDR1 KGHSH, CDR2 LQKENI. The CDR3 here is CASSPTGSGANVLTF. CDR3 DNA: TGTGCCAGCTCACCGACAGGTTCTGGGGCCAACGTCCTGACTTTC.

This clone was counted a few times. V is TRBV5-1 and J is TRBJ2-7; TRBD1 might be the D (6 bases). From germline, CDR1 is SGHRS and CDR2 YFSETQ. This CDR3 comprises 13 residues. Trimming shortened V by 3 bases and J by 2 bases, and 9 bases separated the two germline ends. The CDR3 sequence: CASSWTVAYEQYF. CDR3 DNA sequence: TGCGCCAGCAGCTGGACAGTCGCCTACGAGCAGTACTTC.

The chain combines TRBV18 with TRBJ2-5; 12 nucleotides match TRBD2. V was pared by 3 bases and J by 5 bases, with 7 bases of the junction left unmatched. CDR3 length: 16 amino acids. Germline values: CDR1 KGHSH, CDR2 LQKENI. CDR3 DNA sequence: TGTGCCAGCTCACCGAAGACTAGCGGGAGTTGGGAGACCCAGTACTTC. It specifies CASSPKTSGSWETQYF. The full variable domain, completed using reference TRBV18 and TRBJ2-5, is NAGVMQNPRHLVRRRGQEARLRCSPMKGHSHVYWYRQLPEEGLKFMVYLQKENIIDESGMPKERFSAEFPKEGPSILRIQQVVRGDSAAYFCASSPKTSGSWETQYFGPGTRLLVL.

V gene TRBV4-1 combines with J gene TRBJ1-2, with 8 bases lining up with TRBD1. CDR1 and CDR2 from the germline V gene are MGHRA and YSYEKL. Trimming removed 2 bases from V and 0 bases from J; junction bases left unmatched: 5. The CDR3 spans 16 residues. CDR3 sequence reads: CASSQLQGGANYGYTF. The DNA for the CDR3 is TGCGCCAGCAGCCAACTACAGGGGGGAGCTAACTATGGCTACACCTTC.

The rearrangement links TRBV6-5 to TRBJ2-5, with D perhaps TRBD2 (7 bases). Between the trimmed V and J ends, which lost 5 bases and 5 bases, there was a span of 15 bases. This CDR3 region has 14 residues. Germline V gene sequence: CDR1 MNHEY, CDR2 SVGAGI. The CDR3 nucleotides are TGTGCCAGCAGTCCCCCCGGGGGGCTGGAGACCCAGTACTTC. It encodes CASSPPGGLETQYF.

This chain links TRBV7-2 with TRBJ2-1; TRBD2 matches 8 bases. Per germline, CDR1 SGHTA and CDR2 FQGNSA. V gave up 1 base and J gave up 8 bases; unmatched junction bases: 7. The CDR3 loop spans 15 amino acids. The CDR3 loop is CASSLVAGGRDEQFF. The CDR3 bases are TGTGCCAGCAGCTTAGTGGCGGGGGGCCGGGATGAGCAGTTCTTC. Based on the CDR3 plus reference TRBV7-2 and TRBJ2-1, the full variable domain is GAGVSQSPSNKVTEKGKDVELRCDPISGHTALYWYRQSLGQGLEFLIYFQGNSAPDKSGLPSDRFSAERTGGSVSTLTIQRTQQEDSAVYLCASSLVAGGRDEQFFGPGTRLTVL.

This chain connects TRBV4-1 to TRBJ2-1; D is perhaps TRBD1 (5 bases). V was trimmed by 8 bases and J by 0 bases, leaving 17 bases between them. The germline gives CDR1 MGHRA, CDR2 YSYEKL. This CDR3 is built from 16 residues. CDR3 sequence: CASGQTVLSSYNEQFF. CDR3 bases: TGCGCCAGCGGACAAACAGTCCTGAGCTCCTACAATGAGCAGTTCTTC.

The genes are TRBV5-4 and TRBJ2-3; 15 bases map to TRBD2. The CDR3 loop spans 19 amino acids. CDR1 and CDR2 from the germline V gene are SGHNT and YYREEE (reference sequence). With V trimmed by 3 bases and J by 5 bases, 13 bases remained unmatched. CDR3 sequence (DNA): TGTGCCAGCAGCTCCTGGACTAGCGGGGGGGCCTCAATTCGAGATACGCAGTATTTT. Its translation is CASSSWTSGGASIRDTQYF.

The chain combines TRBV4-3 with TRBJ2-1, with D possibly matching TRBD1 (5 bases). The CDR3 extends over 16 amino acids. V was clipped by 0 bases and J by 4 bases, with 13 bases between them. Germline CDR1 reads LGHNA; CDR2 reads YSLEER. The CDR3 is CASSQDRQPTYNEQFF. As DNA, the CDR3 is TGCGCCAGCAGCCAAGATCGACAGCCTACATACAATGAGCAGTTCTTC.

The chain carries TRBV18 and TRBJ2-5; 10 bases are a match to TRBD2. The CDR3 runs 16 residues. After removal of 3 bases from V and 5 bases from J, the junction contained 9 bases not matched to a gene. Germline CDR1 KGHSH, CDR2 LQKENI. CDR3 nucleotides: TGTGCCAGCTCACCCGCGGGACTAGCGAGGGGGGAGACCCAGTACTTC. As protein: CASSPAGLARGETQYF.

This clone was seen a handful of times. The rearrangement uses TRBV3-1 (or the pseudogene TRBV3-2) and TRBJ1-1; 7 bases are shared with TRBD1. This CDR3 is built from 15 residues. CDR1 LGHDT and CDR2 YNNKEL come from the germline V gene (reference sequence). The V gene end was trimmed by 4 bases and the J gene end by 11 bases; junction bases not matched to a gene: 16. CDR3 sequence reads: CASSPQDRFAWGAFF. DNA for the CDR3: TGTGCCAGCAGCCCTCAGGACAGGTTCGCCTGGGGTGCTTTCTTT.

The rearrangement joins TRBV24-1 to TRBJ2-1; D call uncertain. Trimming stripped 6 bases from V and 5 bases from J, with 13 bases between. The length of the CDR3 is 14 residues. The V gene's germline CDR1 is KGHDR and CDR2 SFDVKD. CDR3 nucleotide sequence: TGTGCCACCAGTCTCGGCGGCAGGAACAATGAGCAGTTCTTC. Translated: CATSLGGRNNEQFF.

This sequence joins TRBV23-1 and TRBJ1-5, with TRBD1 as a possible D gene (5 bases). TRBV23-1 is filed as an ORF, its function uncertain. Between the trimmed V and J ends, which lost 2 bases and 0 bases, there was a span of 11 bases. This CDR3 comprises 16 residues. The CDR3 DNA is TGCGCCAGCAGTCAACTCCAGGGAAATAGCAATCAGCCCCAGCATTTT. Amino acid sequence: CASSQLQGNSNQPQHF.

The rearrangement links TRBV11-3 to TRBJ2-3; 10 nucleotides align to TRBD1. The CDR3 has 17 amino acids. Trimming cost V 3 bases and J 7 bases; bases outside gene matches: 13. The germline V gene encodes CDR1 SGHNT and CDR2 YENEEA. The chain's CDR3 is CASSFGGQGQGSNTQYF. CDR3 bases: TGTGCCAGCAGCTTCGGGGGTCAGGGACAGGGGAGTAATACGCAGTATTTT.

This chain connects TRBV4-3 to TRBJ2-3; TRBD2 is a possible D gene (7 bases). CDR3 length: 15 amino acids. From germline, CDR1 is LGHNA and CDR2 YSLEER. Trimming removed 1 base from V and 4 bases from J, with 12 bases in between. CDR3 sequence reads: CASSQGGGLPDTQYF. CDR3 nucleotide sequence: TGCGCCAGCAGCCAAGGGGGGGGGCTCCCAGATACGCAGTATTTT.

This clone was observed a few times. The genes are TRBV27 and TRBJ2-5; D is ambiguous. Germline V lookup: CDR1 MNHEY, CDR2 SMNVEV (reference sequence). The CDR3 totals 14 residues. V was cut by 2 bases and J by 5 bases, with 12 bases left in between. CDR3 in DNA: TGTGCCAGCAGTTTAGTAGCAGCTCGGGAGACCCAGTACTTC. Residues: CASSLVAARETQYF.